Reported below is one T cell receptor (beta chain). The antigen is not known. The data stem from a study of T-cell memory formation after mild COVID-19. Notes on the study in general: Clones contracting across day 15 to 85 had a balanced CD4/CD8 profile; later expanding clones leaned CD4+.

V lost 2 bases, J lost 3 bases, and 13 bases stayed unmatched. Looked up from germline, CDR1 is MRHNA and CDR2 is SNTAGT. The CDR3 runs to 19 residues. TCRdb analysed the 5' RACE reads with MiXCR anew, one entry per CDR3 protein. In the table there are 540,000 or so distinct CDR3 sequences, roughly 22% of which are singletons. This receptor was taken from an adult woman who had mild COVID-19 (a few samples of this study predate the infection). Cell type and time point are not known. The rearrangement joins TRBV6-4 to TRBJ2-3; TRBD2 agrees at 11 bases. Sequenced input: PBMCs or a T cell subset sorted from them (not recorded which). Here the CDR3 DNA reads TGTGCCAGCAGTGACCTCTACATAGCGGGAGGGCCGAGGACAGATACGCAGTATTTT. It yields the protein CASSDLYIAGGPRTDTQYF.